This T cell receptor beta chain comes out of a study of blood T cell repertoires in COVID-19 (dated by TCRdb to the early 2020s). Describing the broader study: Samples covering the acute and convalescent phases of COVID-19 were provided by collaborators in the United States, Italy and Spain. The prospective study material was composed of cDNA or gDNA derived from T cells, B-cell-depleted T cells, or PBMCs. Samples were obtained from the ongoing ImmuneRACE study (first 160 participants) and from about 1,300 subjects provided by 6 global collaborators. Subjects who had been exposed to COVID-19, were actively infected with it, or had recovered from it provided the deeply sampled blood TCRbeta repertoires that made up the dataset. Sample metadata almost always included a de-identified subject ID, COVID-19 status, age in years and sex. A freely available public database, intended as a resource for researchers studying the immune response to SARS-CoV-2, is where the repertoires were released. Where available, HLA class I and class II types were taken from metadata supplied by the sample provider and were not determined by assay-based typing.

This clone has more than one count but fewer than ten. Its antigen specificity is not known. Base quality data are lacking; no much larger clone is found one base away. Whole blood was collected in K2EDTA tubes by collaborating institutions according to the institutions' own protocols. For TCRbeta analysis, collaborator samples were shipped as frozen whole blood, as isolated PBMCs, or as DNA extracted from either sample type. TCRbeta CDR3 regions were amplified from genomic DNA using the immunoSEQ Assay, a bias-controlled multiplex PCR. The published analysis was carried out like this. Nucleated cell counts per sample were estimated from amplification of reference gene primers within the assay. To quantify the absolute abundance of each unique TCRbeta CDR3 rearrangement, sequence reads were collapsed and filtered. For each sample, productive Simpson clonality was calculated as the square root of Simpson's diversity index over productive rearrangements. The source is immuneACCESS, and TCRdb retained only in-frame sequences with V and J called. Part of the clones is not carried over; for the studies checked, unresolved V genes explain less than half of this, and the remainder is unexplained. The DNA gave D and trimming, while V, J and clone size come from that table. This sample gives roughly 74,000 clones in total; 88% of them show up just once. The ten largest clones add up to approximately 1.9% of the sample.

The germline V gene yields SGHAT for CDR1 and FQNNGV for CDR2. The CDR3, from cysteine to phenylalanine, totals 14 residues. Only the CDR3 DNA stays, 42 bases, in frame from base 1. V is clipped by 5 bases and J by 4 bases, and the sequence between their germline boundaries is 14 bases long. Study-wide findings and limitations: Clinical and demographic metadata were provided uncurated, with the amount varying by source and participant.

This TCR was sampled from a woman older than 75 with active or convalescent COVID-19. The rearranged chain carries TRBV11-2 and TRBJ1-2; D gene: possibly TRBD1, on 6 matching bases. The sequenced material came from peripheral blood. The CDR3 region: CASSPNRDGYGYTF. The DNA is TGTGCCAGCAGCCCAAACAGGGATGGCTATGGCTACACCTTC. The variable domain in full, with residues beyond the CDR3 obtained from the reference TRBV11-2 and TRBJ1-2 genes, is EAGVAQSPRYKIIEKRQSVAFWCNPISGHATLYWYQQILGQGPKLLIQFQNNGVVDDSQLPKDRFSAERLKGVDSTLKIQPAKLEDSAVYLCASSPNRDGYGYTFGSGTRLTVV.